Presented here are 14 T cell receptor beta chains from one specimen sequenced in a study of T cell responses to AZD1222 COVID-19 vaccine. The assay was immunoSEQ multiplex PCR, and TCRdb's table has in-frame clones only and misses some. The sample records around 150,000 clones, 91% being singletons. This material consisted of peripheral blood, taken 28 days after the second AZD1222 dose. The receptors originated from an adult who received the AZD1222 COVID-19 vaccine.

A few counts support this clone. The chain joins TRBV6-4 to TRBJ1-1; D is uncertain. This CDR3 has 15 residues. V lost 9 bases and J lost 4, with 21 bases in between. Germline CDR1 and CDR2: MRHNA and SNTAGT. The CDR3 here is CASKSRQDLGTEAFF. The DNA of the CDR3 is TGTGCCAGTAAAAGTAGGCAGGACTTAGGCACTGAAGCTTTCTTT.

The chain is built from TRBV27 and TRBJ1-6; D is unclear. Between the trimmed V and J ends, which lost 7 bases and 4 bases, there was a span of 14 bases. CDR3 size: 15 residues. Germline lookup yields CDR1 MNHEY and CDR2 SMNVEV (reference sequence). This chain's CDR3 is CASTLRRLYNSPLHF. The CDR3 nucleotides read TGTGCCAGCACCCTTCGACGGCTATATAATTCACCCCTCCACTTT.

The rearrangement uses TRBV6-5 and TRBJ1-1; D remains ambiguous. Trimming left V 7 bases short and J 3 bases short, with 15 bases between. Germline V gene lookup returns CDR1 MNHEY and CDR2 SVGAGI. The CDR3 is 14 residues long. This CDR3 is CASKIPNSDTEAFF. The CDR3 DNA reads TGTGCCAGCAAGATACCTAACTCGGACACTGAAGCTTTCTTT.

V is TRBV27 and J is TRBJ1-5, with D possibly matching TRBD1 (5 bases). The germline V gene has CDR1 MNHEY and CDR2 SMNVEV (reference sequence). The CDR3 loop spans 16 amino acids. Deletions cut 6 bases from V and 1 base from J, with 16 bases between. CDR3 in amino acids: CASRLTGPGSNQPQHF. CDR3 sequence (DNA): TGTGCCAGCAGACTGACGGGGCCGGGGAGCAATCAGCCCCAGCATTTT.

The rearrangement uses TRBV19 and TRBJ2-1, with 8 bases that match TRBD1. V lost 2 bases, J lost 4 bases, and 7 bases stayed unmatched. Germline CDR1 reads LNHDA; CDR2 reads SQIVND (reference sequence). The CDR3 has 16 amino acids. Here the CDR3 reads CASSITGTGLYNEQFF. DNA for the CDR3: TGTGCCAGTAGTATAACCGGGACAGGACTATACAATGAGCAGTTCTTC. Complete variable domain (other parts from reference TRBV19 and TRBJ2-1): DGGITQSPKYLFRKEGQNVTLSCEQNLNHDAMYWYRQDPGQGLRLIYYSQIVNDFQKGDIAEGYSVSREKKESFPLTVTSAQKNPTAFYLCASSITGTGLYNEQFFGPGTRLTVL.

The rearrangement joins TRBV18 to TRBJ1-5, with D possibly being TRBD1 (5 bases). CDR1 is KGHSH and CDR2 is LQKENI in the germline V gene. The CDR3 covers 15 residues. Trimming took off 2 bases at V and 6 bases at J, with 14 bases between the two ends. The CDR3 region has the DNA TGTGCCAGCTCACCAGGTTGGGGGAGTGCTCAGCCCCAGCATTTT. Protein product: CASSPGWGSAQPQHF.

This chain uses TRBV18 with TRBJ2-2; 7 bases fit TRBD1. Germline loops: CDR1 KGHSH, CDR2 LQKENI. Trimming removed 5 bases from V and 3 bases from J; junction bases left unmatched: 6. The CDR3 spans 15 residues. The CDR3 is CASSSRDSHTGELFF. CDR3 in DNA: TGTGCCAGCTCATCCCGGGACAGTCACACCGGGGAGCTGTTTTTT.

The rearrangement links TRBV7-8 to TRBJ2-7; 7 bases match TRBD1. With 5 bases clipped from V and 0 bases from J, the junction kept 4 bases outside the gene matches. From germline, CDR1 is SGHVS and CDR2 FQNEAQ. The CDR3 spans 14 residues. The CDR3 region is CASSPDRFSYEQYF. Written as DNA, the CDR3 is TGTGCCAGCAGCCCGGACAGGTTCTCCTACGAGCAGTACTTC.

The chain uses TRBV24-1 and TRBJ1-2, with D possibly being TRBD1 (5 bases). Germline V lookup: CDR1 KGHDR, CDR2 SFDVKD. The CDR3 spans 14 residues. V was clipped by 4 bases and J by 8 bases, with 16 bases between them. This CDR3 is CATSDERAGRGYTF. In DNA, the CDR3 is TGTGCCACCAGTGACGAACGGGCAGGGCGAGGCTACACCTTC.

The rearrangement links TRBV2 to TRBJ2-3; maybe TRBD2 (5 bases). Per germline, CDR1 SNHLY and CDR2 FYNNEI. The V end was cut by 6 bases, the J end by 4 bases, with 14 bases between. This CDR3 comprises 14 residues. The CDR3 loop reads CASSRTGNADTQYF. Written as DNA, the CDR3 is TGTGCCAGCAGCAGAACCGGGAATGCAGATACGCAGTATTTT.

J is TRBJ1-2 and V is TRBV5-1; D is possibly TRBD1 (5 bases). Trimming took 0 bases from V and 4 from J, leaving 13 bases between them. Germline assignment: CDR1 SGHRS and CDR2 YFSETQ. The CDR3 is 15 residues long. CDR3 loop: CASSLAVGTLYGYTF. The CDR3 nucleotides are TGCGCCAGCAGCTTGGCTGTCGGGACCCTCTATGGCTACACCTTC.

The V gene is TRBV6-1, the J gene TRBJ1-2; the D gene is possibly TRBD1 (6 bases). The CDR3 runs 14 residues. Germline lookup yields CDR1 MNHNS and CDR2 SASEGT. Trimming shortened V by 6 bases and J by 3 bases, and 14 bases separated the two germline ends. CDR3 region: CASSPQAGDYGYTF. CDR3 DNA sequence: TGTGCCAGCAGCCCCCAGGCAGGGGACTATGGCTACACCTTC.

The chain is built from TRBV27 and TRBJ1-1; D remains unclear. V lost 2 bases and J 6 bases, leaving 10 bases between the germline ends. Germline loops: CDR1 MNHEY, CDR2 SMNVEV (reference sequence). This CDR3 comprises 13 residues. CDR3 in amino acids: CASSLNSLAEAFF. The CDR3 DNA is TGTGCCAGCAGTTTAAACAGTCTTGCTGAAGCTTTCTTT.

This chain joins TRBV12-5 and TRBJ2-3; the D gene is possibly TRBD2 (6 bases). This CDR3 region has 14 residues. Germline-derived CDR1 and CDR2 are LGHNT and FRNRAP. V lost 5 bases to trimming and J lost 2 bases, with 11 bases between them. CDR3 sequence (DNA): TGTGCTAGTGGTAGCGGGCAACCCACAGATACGCAGTATTTT. Its translation: CASGSGQPTDTQYF.